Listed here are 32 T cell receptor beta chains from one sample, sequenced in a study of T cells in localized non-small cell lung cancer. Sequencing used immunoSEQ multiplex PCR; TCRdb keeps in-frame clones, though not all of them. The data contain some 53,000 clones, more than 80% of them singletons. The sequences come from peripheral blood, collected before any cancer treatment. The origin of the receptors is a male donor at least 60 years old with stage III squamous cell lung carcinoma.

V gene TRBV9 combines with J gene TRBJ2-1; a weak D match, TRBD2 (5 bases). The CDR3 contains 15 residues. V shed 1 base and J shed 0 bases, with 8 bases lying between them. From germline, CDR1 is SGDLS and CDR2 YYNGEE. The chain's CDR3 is CASSVRADSYNEQFF. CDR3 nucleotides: TGTGCCAGCAGCGTAAGAGCGGACTCCTACAATGAGCAGTTCTTC.

CDR3 DNA: TGTGCCAGCAGTTCCGGACAGGAAAATCAGCCCCAGCATTTT. It codes for CASSSGQENQPQHF. The rearrangement joins TRBV6-1 to TRBJ1-5; 7 positions match TRBD1. This CDR3 contains 14 residues. J lost 4 bases, V lost 5 bases, and 5 bases had no gene match. Germline V lookup: CDR1 MNHNS, CDR2 SASEGT.

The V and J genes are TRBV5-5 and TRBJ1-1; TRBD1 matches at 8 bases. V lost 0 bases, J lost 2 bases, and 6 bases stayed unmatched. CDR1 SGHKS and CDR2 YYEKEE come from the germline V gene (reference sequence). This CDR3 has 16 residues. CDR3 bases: TGTGCCAGCAGCTTGGGCAGGGGGCCGTATAACACTGAAGCTTTCTTT. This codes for CASSLGRGPYNTEAFF.

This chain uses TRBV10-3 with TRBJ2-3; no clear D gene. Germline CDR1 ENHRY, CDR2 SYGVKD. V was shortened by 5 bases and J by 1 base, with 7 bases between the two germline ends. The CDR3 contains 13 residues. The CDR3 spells CAISPLGTDTQYF. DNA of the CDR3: TGTGCCATCAGTCCCTTGGGCACAGATACGCAGTATTTT.

CDR3 bases: TGTGCCATCAGTGAGTGGCAGGGGAGAGAGCAGCCCCAGCATTTT. Translation: CAISEWQGREQPQHF. V usage is TRBV10-3 and J usage is TRBJ1-5, with a weak D call TRBD1 (6 bases). CDR3 length equals 15 residues. Germline CDR1 is ENHRY and CDR2 is SYGVKD. V was pared by 1 base and J by 7 bases, with 14 bases between.

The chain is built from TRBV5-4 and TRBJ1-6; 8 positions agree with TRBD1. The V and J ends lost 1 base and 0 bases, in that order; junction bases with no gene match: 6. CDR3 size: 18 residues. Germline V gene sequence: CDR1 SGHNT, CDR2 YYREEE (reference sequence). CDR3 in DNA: TGTGCCAGCAGCTTGAGTGACAGGGGCCACTCCTATAATTCACCCCTCCACTTT. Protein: CASSLSDRGHSYNSPLHF.

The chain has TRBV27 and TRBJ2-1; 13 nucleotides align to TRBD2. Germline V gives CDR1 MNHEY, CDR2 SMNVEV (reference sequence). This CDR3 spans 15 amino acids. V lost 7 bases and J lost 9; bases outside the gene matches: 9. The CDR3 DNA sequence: TGTGCCAGCACCGATGGACTAGCGGGAGTTGGTGAGCAGTTCTTC. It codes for CASTDGLAGVGEQFF.

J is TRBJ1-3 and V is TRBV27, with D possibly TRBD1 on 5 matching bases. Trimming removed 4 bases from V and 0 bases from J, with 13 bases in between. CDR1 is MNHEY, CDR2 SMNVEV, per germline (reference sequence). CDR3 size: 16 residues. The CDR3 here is CASSSSQAISGNTIYF. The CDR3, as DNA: TGTGCCAGCAGTTCTTCACAGGCGATCTCTGGAAACACCATATATTTT.

As DNA, the CDR3 is TGTGCTAGTGGTTTGGGGGCCTCGGCTAATGAAAAACTGTTTTTT. Amino acids: CASGLGASANEKLFF. The gene calls are TRBV12-5 and TRBJ1-4; no definite D call. The ends were cut back, 1 base at V and 3 bases at J, with 9 bases in the middle. This CDR3 region has 15 residues. Germline-derived CDR1 and CDR2 are LGHNT and FRNRAP.

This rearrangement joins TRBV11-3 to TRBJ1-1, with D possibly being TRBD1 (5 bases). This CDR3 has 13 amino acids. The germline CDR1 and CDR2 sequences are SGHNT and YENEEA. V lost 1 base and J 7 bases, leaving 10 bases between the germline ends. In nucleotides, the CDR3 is TGTGCCAGCAGCTTAGGTGGGGGACTTGAAGCTTTCTTT. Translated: CASSLGGGLEAFF.

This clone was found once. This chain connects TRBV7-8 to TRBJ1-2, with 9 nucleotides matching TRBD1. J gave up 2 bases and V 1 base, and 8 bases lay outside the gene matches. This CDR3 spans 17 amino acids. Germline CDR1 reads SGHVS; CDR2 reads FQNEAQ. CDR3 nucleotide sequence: TGTGCCAGCAGCTTAGGCCGGGACAGGGAACGAAACTATGGCTACACCTTC. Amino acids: CASSLGRDRERNYGYTF.

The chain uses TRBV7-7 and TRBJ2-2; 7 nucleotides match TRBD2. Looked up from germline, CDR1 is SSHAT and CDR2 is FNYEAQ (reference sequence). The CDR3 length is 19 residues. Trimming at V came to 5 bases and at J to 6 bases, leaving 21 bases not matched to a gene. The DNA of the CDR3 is TGTGCCAGCAGCCCCTCGCAGGAGGGCGGGAGTGTCCGACCCGGGGAGCTGTTTTTT. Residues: CASSPSQEGGSVRPGELFF.

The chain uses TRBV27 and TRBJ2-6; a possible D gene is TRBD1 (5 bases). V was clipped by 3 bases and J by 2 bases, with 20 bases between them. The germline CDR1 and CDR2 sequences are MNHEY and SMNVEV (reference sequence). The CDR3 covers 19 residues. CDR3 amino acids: CASSFSTPGWKAGANVLTF. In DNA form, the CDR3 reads TGTGCCAGCAGTTTCTCCACCCCAGGGTGGAAAGCTGGGGCCAACGTCCTGACTTTC.

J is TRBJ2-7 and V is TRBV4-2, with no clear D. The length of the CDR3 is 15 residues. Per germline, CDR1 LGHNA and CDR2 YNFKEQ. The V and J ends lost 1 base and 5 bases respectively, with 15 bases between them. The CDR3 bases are TGTGCCAGCAGCCAAGCTCAGGAGTTAATCCACGAGCAGTACTTC. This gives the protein CASSQAQELIHEQYF.

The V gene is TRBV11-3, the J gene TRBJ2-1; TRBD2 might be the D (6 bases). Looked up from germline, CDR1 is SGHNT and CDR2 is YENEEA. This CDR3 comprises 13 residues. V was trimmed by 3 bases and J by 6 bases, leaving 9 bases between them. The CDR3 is CASSLTRPNEQFF. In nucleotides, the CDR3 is TGTGCCAGCAGCTTGACTAGACCCAATGAGCAGTTCTTC. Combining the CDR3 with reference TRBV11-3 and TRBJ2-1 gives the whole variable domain EAGVVQSPRYKIIEKKQPVAFWCNPISGHNTLYWYLQNLGQGPELLIRYENEEAVDDSQLPKDRFSAERLKGVDSTLKIQPAELGDSAVYLCASSLTRPNEQFFGPGTRLTVL.

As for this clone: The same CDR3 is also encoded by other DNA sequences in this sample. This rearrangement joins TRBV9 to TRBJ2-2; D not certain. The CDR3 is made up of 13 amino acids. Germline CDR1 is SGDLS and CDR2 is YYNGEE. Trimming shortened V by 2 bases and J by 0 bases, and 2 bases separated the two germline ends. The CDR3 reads CASSVTNTGELFF. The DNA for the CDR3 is TGTGCCAGCAGCGTGACGAACACCGGGGAGCTGTTTTTT.

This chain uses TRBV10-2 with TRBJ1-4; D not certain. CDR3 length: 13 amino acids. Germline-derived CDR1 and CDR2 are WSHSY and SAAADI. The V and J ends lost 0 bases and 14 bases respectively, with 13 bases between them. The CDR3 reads CASSESGWRNLFF. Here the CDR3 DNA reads TGCGCCAGCAGTGAGTCGGGGTGGCGGAATCTGTTTTTT.

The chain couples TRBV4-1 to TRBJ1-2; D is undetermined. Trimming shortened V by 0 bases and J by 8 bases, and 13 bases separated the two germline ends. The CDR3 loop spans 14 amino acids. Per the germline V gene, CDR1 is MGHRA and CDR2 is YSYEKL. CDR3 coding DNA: TGCGCCAGCAGCCAAGATACATGGTCGGGCGGCTACACCTTC. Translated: CASSQDTWSGGYTF.

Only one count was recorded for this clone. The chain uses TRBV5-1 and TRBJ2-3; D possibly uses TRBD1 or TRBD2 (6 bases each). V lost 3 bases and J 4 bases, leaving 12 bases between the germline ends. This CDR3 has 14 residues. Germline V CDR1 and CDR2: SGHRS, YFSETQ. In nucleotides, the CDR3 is TGCGCCAGCAGCTGGGGGGCGGATCCAGATACGCAGTATTTT. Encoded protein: CASSWGADPDTQYF.

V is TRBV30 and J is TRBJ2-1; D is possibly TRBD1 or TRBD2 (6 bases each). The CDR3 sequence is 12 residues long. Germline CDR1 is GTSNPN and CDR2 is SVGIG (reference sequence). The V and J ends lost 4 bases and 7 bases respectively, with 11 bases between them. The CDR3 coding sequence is TGTGCCTGGATTGGGGGGCTAAATGAGCAGTTCTTC. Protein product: CAWIGGLNEQFF.

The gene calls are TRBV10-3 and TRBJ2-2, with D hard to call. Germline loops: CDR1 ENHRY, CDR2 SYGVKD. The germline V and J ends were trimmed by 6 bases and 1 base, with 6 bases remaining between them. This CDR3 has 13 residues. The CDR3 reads CAIRDKNTGELFF. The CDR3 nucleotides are TGTGCCATCAGAGACAAGAACACCGGGGAGCTGTTTTTT.

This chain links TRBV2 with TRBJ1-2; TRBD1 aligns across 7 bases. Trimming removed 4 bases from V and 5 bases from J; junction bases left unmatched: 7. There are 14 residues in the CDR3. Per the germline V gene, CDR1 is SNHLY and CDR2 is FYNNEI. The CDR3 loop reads CASSADRVRYGYTF. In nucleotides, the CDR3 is TGTGCCAGCAGTGCCGACAGGGTCCGGTATGGCTACACCTTC.

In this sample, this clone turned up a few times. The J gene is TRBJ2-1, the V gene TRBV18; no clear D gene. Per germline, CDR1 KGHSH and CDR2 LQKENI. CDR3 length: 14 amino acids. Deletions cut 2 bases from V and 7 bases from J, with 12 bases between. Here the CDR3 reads CASSPIGRINEQFF. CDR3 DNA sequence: TGTGCCAGCTCACCAATAGGGCGGATTAATGAGCAGTTCTTC.

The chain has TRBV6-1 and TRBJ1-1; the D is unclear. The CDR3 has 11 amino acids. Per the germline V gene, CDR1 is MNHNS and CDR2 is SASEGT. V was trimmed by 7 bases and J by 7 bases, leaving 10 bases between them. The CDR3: CASNLYGEAFF. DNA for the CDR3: TGTGCCAGCAATCTATACGGTGAAGCTTTCTTT.

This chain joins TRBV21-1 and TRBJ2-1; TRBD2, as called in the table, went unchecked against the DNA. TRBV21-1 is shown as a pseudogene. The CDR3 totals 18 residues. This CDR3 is CASSMISGRTSPYNEQFF. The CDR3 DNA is TGTGCCAGCAGCATGATCAGCGGGAGGACAAGCCCCTACAATGAGCAGTTCTTC.

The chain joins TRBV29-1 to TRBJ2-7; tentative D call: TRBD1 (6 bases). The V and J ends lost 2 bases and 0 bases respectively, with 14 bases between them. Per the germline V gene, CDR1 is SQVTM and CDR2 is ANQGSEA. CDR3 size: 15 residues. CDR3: CSVERSDSPSYEQYF. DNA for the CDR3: TGCAGCGTTGAAAGGTCGGACAGCCCCTCCTACGAGCAGTACTTC.

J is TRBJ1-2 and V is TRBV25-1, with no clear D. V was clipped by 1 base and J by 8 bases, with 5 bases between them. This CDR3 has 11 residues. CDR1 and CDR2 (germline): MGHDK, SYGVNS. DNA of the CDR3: TGTGCCAGCAGTGAATGGTTCGGCTACACCTTC. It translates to CASSEWFGYTF.

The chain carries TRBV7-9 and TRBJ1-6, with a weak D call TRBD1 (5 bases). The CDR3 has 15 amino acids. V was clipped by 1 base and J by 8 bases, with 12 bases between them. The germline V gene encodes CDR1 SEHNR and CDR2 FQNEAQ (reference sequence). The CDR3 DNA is TGTGCCAGCAGCTTAGTCACTGGGGGTGATTCACCCCTCCACTTT. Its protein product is CASSLVTGGDSPLHF. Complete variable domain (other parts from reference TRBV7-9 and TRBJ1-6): DTGVSQNPRHKITKRGQNVTFRCDPISEHNRLYWYRQTLGQGPEFLTYFQNEAQLEKSRLLSDRFSAERPKGSFSTLEIQRTEQGDSAMYLCASSLVTGGDSPLHFGNGTRLTVT.

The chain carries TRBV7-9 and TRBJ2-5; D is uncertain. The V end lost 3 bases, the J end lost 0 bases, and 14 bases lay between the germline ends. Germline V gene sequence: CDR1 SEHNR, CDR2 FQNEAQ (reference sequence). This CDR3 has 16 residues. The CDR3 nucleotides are TGTGCCAGCAGCTTGGAGCGTGGGCCGTACCAAGAGACCCAGTACTTC. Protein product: CASSLERGPYQETQYF. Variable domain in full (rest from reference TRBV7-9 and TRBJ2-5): DTGVSQNPRHKITKRGQNVTFRCDPISEHNRLYWYRQTLGQGPEFLTYFQNEAQLEKSRLLSDRFSAERPKGSFSTLEIQRTEQGDSAMYLCASSLERGPYQETQYFGPGTRLLVL.

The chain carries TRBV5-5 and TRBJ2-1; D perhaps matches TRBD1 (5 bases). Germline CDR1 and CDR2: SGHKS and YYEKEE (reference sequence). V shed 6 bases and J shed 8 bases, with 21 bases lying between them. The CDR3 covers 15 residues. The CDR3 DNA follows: TGTGCCAGCACCAGGACACCCTTTTTTTCGGATGAGCAGTTCTTC. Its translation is CASTRTPFFSDEQFF.

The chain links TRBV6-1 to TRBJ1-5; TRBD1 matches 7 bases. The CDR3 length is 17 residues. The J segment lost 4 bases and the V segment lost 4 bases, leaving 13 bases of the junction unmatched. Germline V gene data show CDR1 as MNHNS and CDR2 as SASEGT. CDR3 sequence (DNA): TGTGCCAGCAGTGGACAGGGCGGATTCCTAAAGAATCAGCCCCAGCATTTT. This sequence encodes CASSGQGGFLKNQPQHF.

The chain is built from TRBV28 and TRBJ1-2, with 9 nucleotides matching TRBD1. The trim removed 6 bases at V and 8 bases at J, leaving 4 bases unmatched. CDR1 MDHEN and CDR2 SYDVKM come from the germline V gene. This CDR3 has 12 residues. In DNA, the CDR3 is TGTGCCAGCAGGAAAACAGGGGGCGGCTACACCTTC. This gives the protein CASRKTGGGYTF.